A single sample is the source of the 26 T cell receptor beta chains below, sequenced in a study of beta chain features in type 1 diabetes. The study's findings and limits: Researchers report that Type 1 diabetes patients had moderately but significantly shorter TCRB CDR3s across all four CD4+ subsets.

TCRB transcripts that were expressed got sequenced, as all of the isolated RNA had been reverse transcribed. The repertoire was sequenced with immunoSEQ multiplex PCR; TCRdb's copy has only in-frame clones and lacks some. The table records more than 95,000 clones, about 26% of them present only once. For these receptors, no antigen is known. The source material was central memory CD4+ T cells from blood. All receptors come from a young woman with type 1 diabetes.

A few counts support this clone. As DNA, the CDR3 is TGTGCCAGCAGCCCAGGGGTAGACACCGGGGAGCTGTTTTTT. This sequence encodes CASSPGVDTGELFF. V usage is TRBV7-9 and J usage is TRBJ2-2; D might be TRBD1 (6 bases). This CDR3 comprises 14 residues. V was cut by 5 bases and J by 3 bases, with 10 bases left in between. CDR1 and CDR2 from the germline V gene are SEHNR and FQNEAQ (reference sequence). The complete variable domain, with remaining parts taken from reference TRBV7-9 and TRBJ2-2, reads DTGVSQNPRHKITKRGQNVTFRCDPISEHNRLYWYRQTLGQGPEFLTYFQNEAQLEKSRLLSDRFSAERPKGSFSTLEIQRTEQGDSAMYLCASSPGVDTGELFFGEGSRLTVL.

This clone was observed a handful of times. This chain joins TRBV4-3 and TRBJ2-3; 12 bases align to TRBD2. The CDR3 length is 17 residues. The ends lost 1 base at V and 4 bases at J; junction bases unmatched: 6. Germline CDR1 is LGHNA and CDR2 is YSLEER. In DNA, the CDR3 is TGCGCCAGCAGCCAAGCCCCGACTAGCGGGAGCGCAGATACGCAGTATTTT. Translation gives CASSQAPTSGSADTQYF.

This chain links TRBV28 with TRBJ1-2, with D possibly TRBD1 on 6 matching bases. CDR3 length: 15 amino acids. The V end was cut by 6 bases, the J end by 7 bases, with 21 bases between. In germline, CDR1 is MDHEN, CDR2 SYDVKM. CDR3 DNA sequence: TGTGCCAGCAGGCGAACTGGGTCCCAGGGGTTTGGCTACACCTTC. As protein: CASRRTGSQGFGYTF.

The chain uses TRBV7-8 and TRBJ2-1, with 13 bases fitting TRBD2. The CDR3 runs 17 residues. CDR1 and CDR2 (germline): SGHVS, FQNEAQ. The junction had 14 bases not matched to a gene; V was cut back by 3 bases and J by 12 bases. CDR3 region: CASSFPRTSGRLVVQFF. The CDR3 nucleotides read TGTGCCAGCAGCTTCCCGAGGACTAGCGGGAGACTAGTAGTGCAGTTCTTC.

This clone was picked up a small number of times. The chain uses TRBV5-4 and TRBJ2-2, with a weak D call TRBD1 (6 bases). This CDR3 has 18 amino acids. The V gene's germline CDR1 is SGHNT and CDR2 YYREEE (reference sequence). Trimming removed 3 bases at V and 5 bases at J, with 23 bases between. The CDR3, as DNA: TGTGCCAGCAGCTCCGCCCCGACAGGTTCAGTTGGTACCGGGGAGCTGTTTTTT. Encoded protein: CASSSAPTGSVGTGELFF.

The rearrangement uses TRBV4-1 and TRBJ2-3, with 11 nucleotides matching TRBD2. V gave up 0 bases and J gave up 5 bases; unmatched junction bases: 13. CDR1 and CDR2 from the germline V gene are MGHRA and YSYEKL. The length of the CDR3 is 19 residues. The CDR3 loop is CASSQDHGVAGGGIDTQYF. The CDR3 region has the DNA TGCGCCAGCAGCCAAGATCATGGAGTAGCGGGAGGGGGTATAGATACGCAGTATTTT.

This clone was counted only a few times. V and J are TRBV5-4 and TRBJ2-7; 9 bases align to TRBD1. CDR3 length: 15 residues. CDR1 and CDR2 (germline): SGHNT, YYREEE (reference sequence). With V trimmed by 4 bases and J by 1 base, 6 bases remained unmatched. The CDR3 protein is CASSKGQGGSYEQYF. The DNA for the CDR3 is TGTGCCAGCAGCAAGGGACAGGGTGGGTCCTACGAGCAGTACTTC. Based on the CDR3 plus reference TRBV5-4 and TRBJ2-7, the full variable domain is ETGVTQSPTHLIKTRGQQVTLRCSSQSGHNTVSWYQQALGQGPQFIFQYYREEENGRGNFPPRFSGLQFPNYSSELNVNALELDDSALYLCASSKGQGGSYEQYFGPGTRLTVT.

The V gene is TRBV19, the J gene TRBJ2-1, with 7 bases fitting TRBD2. Per germline, CDR1 LNHDA and CDR2 SQIVND (reference sequence). This CDR3 is 16 amino acids long. The trim removed 7 bases at V and 4 bases at J, leaving 13 bases unmatched. DNA of the CDR3: TGTGCCAGTACTTTGGCGGGAGAGGTCCCTTACAATGAGCAGTTCTTC. It yields the protein CASTLAGEVPYNEQFF.

This clone was seen a few times. CDR3 sequence: CASTGQAGEAFF. The CDR3 DNA reads TGTGCCAGCACGGGACAGGCGGGTGAAGCTTTCTTT. The chain combines TRBV11-2 with TRBJ1-1; 8 bases are shared with TRBD1. The V and J ends lost 7 bases and 7 bases, in that order; junction bases with no gene match: 5. This CDR3 spans 12 amino acids. Per germline, CDR1 SGHAT and CDR2 FQNNGV. Together with reference TRBV11-2 and TRBJ1-1, the CDR3 gives the full variable domain: EAGVAQSPRYKIIEKRQSVAFWCNPISGHATLYWYQQILGQGPKLLIQFQNNGVVDDSQLPKDRFSAERLKGVDSTLKIQPAKLEDSAVYLCASTGQAGEAFFGQGTRLTVV.

The gene calls are TRBV7-9 and TRBJ1-2; no firm D call. This CDR3 spans 14 amino acids. Trimming removed 0 bases from V and 8 bases from J, with 13 bases in between. Germline V gene lookup returns CDR1 SEHNR and CDR2 FQNEAQ (reference sequence). The CDR3 coding sequence is TGTGCCAGCAGCTTAGCGCAGGCAGATCGCGGCTACACCTTC. Translating it yields CASSLAQADRGYTF.

This clone was counted only a few times. This chain uses TRBV19 with TRBJ2-3; tentative D call: TRBD1 (5 bases). Germline values: CDR1 LNHDA, CDR2 SQIVND (reference sequence). This CDR3 has 14 residues. The V and J ends lost 7 bases and 2 bases respectively, with 13 bases between them. The CDR3 sequence: CASTTGPYTDTQYF. The CDR3 coding sequence is TGTGCCAGTACCACAGGCCCCTACACAGATACGCAGTATTTT.

V and J are TRBV20-1 and TRBJ2-1, with D maybe TRBD1 (5 bases). The CDR3 has 11 amino acids. The V end lost 7 bases, the J end lost 8 bases, and 12 bases lay between the germline ends. Germline V gene data show CDR1 as DFQATT and CDR2 as SNEGSKA (reference sequence). CDR3 protein: CSGTDNHEQFF. CDR3 in DNA: TGCAGTGGTACGGACAACCATGAGCAGTTCTTC.

In its sample, this clone was seen a few times. The V and J genes are TRBV5-4 and TRBJ1-1; possible D gene TRBD1, 5 bases. Trimming stripped 2 bases from V and 11 bases from J, with 16 bases between. This CDR3 spans 13 amino acids. Germline assignment: CDR1 SGHNT and CDR2 YYREEE (reference sequence). CDR3 in amino acids: CASSLGSGPRAFF. CDR3 nucleotides: TGTGCCAGCAGCTTAGGGTCAGGGCCAAGGGCTTTCTTT.

The chain recombines TRBV28 with TRBJ2-5; 10 nucleotides match TRBD1. The length of the CDR3 is 16 residues. With V trimmed by 6 bases and J by 3 bases, 10 bases remained unmatched. CDR1 MDHEN and CDR2 SYDVKM come from the germline V gene. In DNA form, the CDR3 reads TGTGCCAGCAGCCGTGGACAGGGGGTAGAAGAAGAGACCCAGTACTTC. The encoded protein is CASSRGQGVEEETQYF.

The chain joins TRBV19 to TRBJ2-1, with 9 bases fitting TRBD2. Germline V lookup: CDR1 LNHDA, CDR2 SQIVND (reference sequence). V gave up 11 bases and J gave up 5 bases; unmatched junction bases: 10. This CDR3 is built from 14 residues. The CDR3 DNA follows: TGTGCCGCGGCGGGAGGGGAAGGGAACAATGAGCAGTTCTTC. Protein: CAAAGGEGNNEQFF.

The sample holds a few counts of this clone. The chain combines TRBV7-2 with TRBJ2-3; TRBD2 matches 12 bases. CDR1 SGHTA and CDR2 FQGNSA come from the germline V gene. The CDR3 has 16 residues. J gave up 2 bases and V 5 bases, and 5 bases lay outside the gene matches. The DNA of the CDR3 is TGTGCCAGCAGCCACGGACTAGCGGGAAACACAGATACGCAGTATTTT. This gives the protein CASSHGLAGNTDTQYF.

V and J are TRBV5-1 and TRBJ1-3, with D possibly matching TRBD1 (6 bases). Germline V gene data show CDR1 as SGHRS and CDR2 as YFSETQ. The ends were cut back, 4 bases at V and 0 bases at J, with 11 bases in the middle. This CDR3 is 15 amino acids long. CDR3 DNA: TGCGCCAGCAGCGAATCAGGGGTCTCTGGAAACACCATATATTTT. It specifies CASSESGVSGNTIYF.

This clone was seen only a few times. V is TRBV19 and J is TRBJ1-2; 7 bases are a match to TRBD1. The CDR3 has 12 residues. V was pared by 6 bases and J by 6 bases, with 4 bases of the junction left unmatched. Per the germline V gene, CDR1 is LNHDA and CDR2 is SQIVND (reference sequence). CDR3: CASRRQGDGYTF. CDR3 in DNA: TGTGCCAGTAGGCGACAGGGTGATGGCTACACCTTC.

This clone was seen a single time. The chain employs TRBV27 and TRBJ2-3; no clear D gene. Trimming took off 7 bases at V and 5 bases at J, with 31 bases between the two ends. The CDR3 spans 19 residues. Germline V lookup: CDR1 MNHEY, CDR2 SMNVEV (reference sequence). The CDR3 is CASIPTAAANNFYRDTQYF. The CDR3 nucleotides are TGTGCCAGCATTCCGACGGCAGCAGCGAACAACTTTTATCGAGATACGCAGTATTTT.

The V and J genes are TRBV7-8 and TRBJ2-7, with D maybe TRBD1 (5 bases). Trimming removed 5 bases at V and 1 base at J, with 12 bases between. The CDR3 runs 14 residues. CDR1 is SGHVS, CDR2 FQNEAQ, per germline. CDR3 amino acids: CASSPEQVSYEQYF. The CDR3 DNA follows: TGTGCCAGCAGCCCAGAACAGGTGTCCTACGAGCAGTACTTC.

The chain is built from TRBV9 and TRBJ2-7; tentatively, D is TRBD2 (6 bases). This CDR3 is 14 amino acids long. CDR1 and CDR2 (germline): SGDLS, YYNGEE. The V gene lost 2 bases and the J gene lost 2 bases, with 11 bases spanning the gap. The CDR3 DNA is TGTGCCAGCAGCGTTGGGACTCAAACCTACGAGCAGTACTTC. It encodes CASSVGTQTYEQYF.

The chain couples TRBV27 to TRBJ2-4; weak D call: TRBD1 (6 bases). Trimming took 10 bases from V and 0 from J, leaving 22 bases between them. Looked up from germline, CDR1 is MNHEY and CDR2 is SMNVEV (reference sequence). The CDR3 loop spans 17 amino acids. The CDR3 region has the DNA TGTGCCACAAATTTCCTACTACAGGGAATAGCCAAAAACATTCAGTACTTC. It codes for CATNFLLQGIAKNIQYF.

The J gene is TRBJ2-1, the V gene TRBV30; perhaps TRBD2 as D (5 bases). This CDR3 contains 14 residues. Germline V gene data show CDR1 as GTSNPN and CDR2 as SVGIG (reference sequence). The V gene lost 0 bases and the J gene lost 7 bases, with 13 bases spanning the gap. CDR3 region: CAWSVRGWRNEQFF. The CDR3 coding sequence is TGTGCCTGGAGTGTACGGGGTTGGCGTAATGAGCAGTTCTTC. The complete variable domain, with remaining parts taken from reference TRBV30 and TRBJ2-1, reads SQTIHQWPATLVQPVGSPLSLECTVEGTSNPNLYWYRQAAGRGLQLLFYSVGIGQISSEVPQNLSASRPQDRQFILSSKKLLLSDSGFYLCAWSVRGWRNEQFFGPGTRLTVL.

This chain joins TRBV10-3 and TRBJ2-7; 7 positions agree with TRBD1. Germline assignment: CDR1 ENHRY and CDR2 SYGVKD. V lost 6 bases to trimming and J lost 5 bases; unmatched junction nucleotides: 7. The CDR3 loop spans 13 amino acids. DNA for the CDR3: TGTGCCATCAGCTTTGGACAGGCGGACGAGCAGTACGTC. Amino acid sequence: CAISFGQADEQYV.

V is TRBV18 and J is TRBJ1-1, with TRBD1 matching over 9 bases. Trimming removed 3 bases from V and 0 bases from J; junction bases left unmatched: 2. This CDR3 contains 15 residues. The germline V gene has CDR1 KGHSH and CDR2 LQKENI. The DNA of the CDR3 is TGTGCCAGCTCACCGGGACAGGGAATGAACACTGAAGCTTTCTTT. Protein product: CASSPGQGMNTEAFF.

This clone was seen once. The gene calls are TRBV6-6 and TRBJ2-7; D perhaps matches TRBD2 (5 bases). The CDR3 covers 13 residues. Trimming took off 8 bases at V and 0 bases at J, with 11 bases between the two ends. CDR1 and CDR2 (germline): MNHNY, SVGAGI (reference sequence). CDR3 sequence (DNA): TGTGCCAGCGCCGGGGAGTTCTCCTACGAGCAGTACGTC. Translated: CASAGEFSYEQYV.